This T cell receptor (beta chain) came from a study of blood T cells in healthy people across ages. Study-wide background: When template switching was applied, about one barcoded beta molecule was captured per two T cells. Findings and caveats of the study: Estimates of diversity drawn from one million T cells were considered underestimates. Any changes in expanded clonotypes were possibly confounded, as donor CMV status remained unknown.

As to this clonotype: Its target is unknown.

V shed 0 bases and J shed 9 bases, with 16 bases lying between them. The CDR3 covers 15 residues. Germline loops: CDR1 SGDLS, CDR2 YYNGEE. For the second PCR, which ran for about 6 to 11 cycles, a sample-barcoded 5' primer and a J-beta primer mix were used. Every cDNA molecule carried a tag from a template-switch adaptor bearing 12 random nucleotides. From the 5' RACE reads, TCRdb called clonotypes with MiXCR, one entry per CDR3 protein. The profile covers 650,000 to 700,000 distinct CDR3 sequences, with about 34% appearing a single time and roughly 15% taken by the ten largest. The source is an elderly woman in good health. The V call is TRBV9, the J call TRBJ1-5; a possible D gene is TRBD1 (6 bases). Sequences were obtained from blood. The CDR3 DNA reads as TGTGCCAGCAGCGTAGAAGCAGGGGACACTTGGCCCCAGCATTTT. Its protein is CASSVEAGDTWPQHF.